Listed below are T cell receptor beta chains from one sample, sequenced in a study of OX40 agonist ivuxolimab in advanced cancers. TCRdb keeps only in-frame clones here, not all; method: immunoSEQ multiplex PCR. The sample comprises around 75,000 clones, about 89% of which are singletons, and roughly 10% rests with the top ten. The sample here was CD4+ or CD8+ T cells sorted from blood, taken in a trial of the OX40 agonist ivuxolimab. These receptors came from an adult with an advanced solid tumor such as melanoma, head and neck, liver or kidney cancer. CDR3s include the opening cysteine and the closing phenylalanine or tryptophan. The D gene is left open where the match is weak. Rows give clone size only sometimes, using once, few, many, or a class for an expanded clone.

d_call j_call clone_size v_call cdr3_aa cdr3_nt
. TRBJ2-1 . TRBV6-1 CASSVTYNEQFF TGTGCCAGCAGTGTTACCTACAATGAGCAGTTCTTC
. TRBJ2-5 . TRBV5-1 CASSTQQGGETQYF TGCGCCAGCAGCACCCAACAGGGCGGAGAGACCCAGTACTTC
. TRBJ1-1 once TRBV7-9 CASSLMNTEAFF TGTGCCAGCAGCTTAATGAACACTGAAGCTTTCTTT
. TRBJ2-5 . TRBV7-2 CASSLNQRETQYF TGTGCCAGCAGCTTAAATCAAAGGGAGACCCAGTACTTC
. TRBJ2-3 . TRBV19 CASSSFEGETDTQYF TGTGCCAGTAGTAGTTTTGAGGGGGAAACAGATACGCAGTATTTT
. TRBJ2-5 . TRBV1 CTSSQEVRENPETQYF TGCACCAGCAGCCAAGAAGTACGAGAAAACCCAGAGACCCAGTACTTC
. TRBJ1-4 . TRBV9 CASSVEPAGSKEKLFF TGTGCCAGCAGCGTAGAACCGGCAGGATCGAAGGAAAAACTGTTTTTT
. TRBJ2-7 once TRBV7-2 CASSLTRGRGNYEQYF TGTGCCAGCAGCTTAACGCGCGGCAGGGGCAACTACGAGCAGTACTTC
. TRBJ2-5 once TRBV13 CASSLGGEGETQYF TGTGCCAGCAGCTTAGGGGGAGAGGGAGAGACCCAGTACTTC
TRBD2 TRBJ2-3 . TRBV2 CASRGGGAGDTQYF TGTGCCAGCAGGGGCGGGGGGGCCGGAGATACGCAGTATTTT
. TRBJ2-5 . TRBV5-6 CASSRGETQYF TGTGCCAGCAGCCGCGGGGAGACCCAGTACTTC
. TRBJ1-2 . TRBV18 CASSPRRDTDYGYTF TGTGCCAGCTCACCAAGACGGGACACTGACTATGGCTACACCTTC
TRBD1 TRBJ2-7 . TRBV28 CANSPGQGYEQYF TGTGCCAACTCACCGGGACAGGGCTACGAGCAGTACTTC
TRBD1 TRBJ2-1 . TRBV5-6 CASSRGQGASSKVDEQFF TGTGCCAGCAGCCGAGGACAGGGGGCGAGCTCTAAAGTCGATGAGCAGTTCTTC
TRBD1 TRBJ2-2 . TRBV5-4 CASSGWDRGDTGELFF TGCGCCAGCAGCGGATGGGACAGGGGGGACACCGGGGAGCTGTTTTTT
. TRBJ2-3 . TRBV19 CASSFAEGDTQYF TGTGCCAGTAGCTTCGCCGAGGGGGATACGCAGTATTTT
TRBD2 TRBJ2-1 . TRBV27 CASSLLADNEQFF TGTGCCAGCAGTTTGCTAGCGGACAATGAGCAGTTCTTC
TRBD1 TRBJ2-3 . TRBV12-5 CASGLGDRGLRDTQYF TGTGCTAGTGGTTTAGGGGACAGGGGGCTCAGAGATACGCAGTATTTT
. TRBJ1-2 . TRBV28 CASSSPYYGYTF TGTGCCAGCAGTTCACCCTATTATGGCTACACCTTC
. TRBJ1-3 . TRBV15 CATSRVADSGNTIYF TGTGCCACCAGCAGGGTAGCAGACTCTGGAAACACCATATATTTT
. TRBJ2-1 . TRBV29-1 CSVVYRVGSYNEQFF TGCAGCGTGGTATACAGGGTTGGGTCCTACAATGAGCAGTTCTTC
. TRBJ2-5 . TRBV5-1 CASSGGPEETQYF TGCGCCAGCAGCGGGGGCCCCGAAGAGACCCAGTACTTC
. TRBJ2-2 . TRBV6-5 CASRGHLNTGELFF TGTGCCAGCAGGGGACACCTGAACACCGGGGAGCTGTTTTTT
TRBD1 TRBJ1-5 . TRBV2 CASRRGQGDQPQHF TGTGCCAGCAGGAGGGGACAGGGTGATCAGCCCCAGCATTTT
. TRBJ1-3 . TRBV28 CASSYSGQGNTIYF TGTGCCAGCAGTTATTCGGGACAAGGAAACACCATATATTTT
. TRBJ1-5 once TRBV6-6 CASSYAVNQPQHF TGTGCCAGCAGTTACGCGGTCAATCAGCCCCAGCATTTT
. TRBJ2-3 . TRBV28 CASSFKRTQYF TGTGCCAGCAGTTTTAAGCGTACGCAGTATTTT
. TRBJ1-4 . TRBV6-1 CASSEQGGDEKLFF TGTGCCAGCAGTGAACAGGGTGGAGATGAAAAACTGTTTTTT
. TRBJ1-6 . TRBV11-2 CASTLGQGGSPLHF TGTGCCAGCACCTTGGGGCAGGGAGGCTCACCCCTCCACTTT
TRBD1 TRBJ1-6 . TRBV5-1 CASSWGTGSRSPLHF TGCGCCAGCAGCTGGGGGACAGGGTCGCGGTCACCCCTCCACTTT
. TRBJ2-1 . TRBV28 CASSPGRGGGGFF TGTGCCAGCAGTCCGGGCCGGGGAGGCGGTGGGTTCTTC
TRBD1 TRBJ2-3 . TRBV28 CASSYRGRATDTQYF TGTGCCAGCAGTTACAGGGGGCGCGCCACAGATACGCAGTATTTT
. TRBJ1-5 . TRBV5-1 CASSSGSGEEGQPQHF TGCGCCAGCAGCTCAGGGTCGGGCGAGGAAGGGCAGCCCCAGCATTTT
. TRBJ1-2 few TRBV2 CASSLTGRHYGYTF TGTGCCAGCAGTCTAACAGGGCGTCACTATGGCTACACCTTC
. TRBJ1-1 few TRBV2 CASSESRSRAFF TGTGCCAGCAGTGAATCTCGGTCGAGAGCTTTCTTT
TRBD1 TRBJ1-2 few TRBV19 CASSNLPLDREGGYTF TGTGCCAGTAGTAACCTCCCCCTCGACAGGGAAGGTGGCTACACCTTC
. TRBJ2-4 . TRBV5-6 CASSFRESDIQYF TGTGCCAGCAGCTTTAGGGAGTCGGACATTCAGTACTTC
TRBD2 TRBJ2-1 . TRBV5-1 CASSSPGGSYNEQFF TGCGCCAGCAGCTCCCCGGGGGGGTCCTACAATGAGCAGTTCTTC
. TRBJ2-1 . TRBV5-6 CASSRYLQEGSYNEQFF TGTGCCAGCAGCCGTTACTTACAGGAGGGTTCCTACAATGAGCAGTTCTTC
TRBD2 TRBJ2-3 . TRBV11-2 CASSLLAGSTDTQYF TGTGCCAGCAGCCTCCTAGCGGGTAGCACAGATACGCAGTATTTT
TRBD2 TRBJ2-3 . TRBV5-6 CASSDPRGKSDTQYF TGTGCCAGCAGCGATCCGCGGGGGAAGTCAGATACGCAGTATTTT
TRBD1 TRBJ2-3 . TRBV29-1 CSVGRGTGGTDTQYF TGCAGCGTTGGCAGGGGGACAGGGGGCACAGATACGCAGTATTTT
. TRBJ2-7 many TRBV28 CASSFWVSYEQYF TGTGCCAGCAGTTTCTGGGTCTCCTACGAGCAGTACTTC
. TRBJ2-7 . TRBV28 CASSLTSDEQYF TGTGCCAGCAGTTTAACGTCAGACGAGCAGTACTTC
. TRBJ1-1 . TRBV7-9 CASSLPTGTANTEAFF TGTGCCAGCAGCTTACCCACAGGGACGGCGAACACTGAAGCTTTCTTT
. TRBJ1-5 . TRBV9 CASSVDGTQPQHF TGTGCCAGCAGCGTAGACGGGACCCAGCCCCAGCATTTT
. TRBJ1-2 . TRBV13 CASSLGGEEGNYGYTF TGTGCCAGCAGCTTAGGGGGGGAAGAGGGTAACTATGGCTACACCTTC
. TRBJ1-2 . TRBV5-4 CASSPQGPSGYTF TGTGCCAGCAGCCCACAGGGACCTAGTGGCTACACCTTC
. TRBJ1-3 . TRBV5-1 CASRMNAGNTIYF TGCGCCAGCAGAATGAACGCTGGAAACACCATATATTTT
TRBD2 TRBJ2-3 . TRBV15 CATSRSGLAPMSQYF TGTGCCACCAGCAGATCGGGACTAGCCCCGATGTCGCAGTATTTT
TRBD2 TRBJ2-5 . TRBV28 CASSTQGLAAKETQYF TGTGCCAGCAGTACTCAGGGACTAGCGGCAAAAGAGACCCAGTACTTC
. TRBJ2-7 . TRBV6-1 CASSFDSPGEQYF TGTGCCAGCAGTTTTGACAGCCCGGGGGAGCAGTACTTC
TRBD1 TRBJ1-5 . TRBV6-6 CASSPGQGASNQPQHF TGTGCCAGCAGTCCCGGACAGGGGGCGAGCAATCAGCCCCAGCATTTT